A selection of T cell receptor beta chains follows, all from one sample in a study of early T cells in non-severe SARS-CoV-2 infection. One entry per CDR3 protein results from TCRdb running MiXCR on the 5' RACE reads. The sample gives some 66,000 distinct CDR3 sequences, roughly an eighth of which show up once; almost 8.5% is in the top ten. Sequencing was performed on whole blood. Source of these receptors: an adult who was a healthcare worker with PCR-confirmed SARS-CoV-2 infection or an uninfected control (not recorded which). The CDR3 runs from the conserved cysteine through the conserved F or W. Each record gives: clone size, J gene, V gene, D gene, CDR3 protein, CDR3 DNA. The D gene is left open where the match is weak. Clone size is not always given. Where it is, it says once, few, many or a class for expanded clones.

>many|TRBJ1-6|TRBV9|.
CASSARSAAGSPLHF
TGTGCCAGCAGCGCTCGGTCAGCGGCGGGATCACCCCTCCACTTT
>.|TRBJ2-7|TRBV7-9|TRBD1
CASSYDREYEQYF
TGTGCCAGCAGCTATGACAGGGAGTACGAGCAGTACTTC
>.|TRBJ2-4|TRBV15|TRBD1
CATSRVTGGYIQYF
TGTGCCACCAGCAGAGTAACAGGGGGCTACATTCAGTACTTC
>few|TRBJ2-3|TRBV29-1|TRBD2
CSVEDSLAGRTDTQYF
TGCAGCGTTGAAGATAGCCTAGCGGGAAGGACAGATACGCAGTATTTT
>few|TRBJ2-5|TRBV20-1|.
CSARNPKYQETQYF
TGCAGTGCTAGAAACCCAAAGTACCAAGAGACCCAGTACTTC
>.|TRBJ2-5|TRBV6-4|TRBD2
CASSLIAGAGQTQYF
TGTGCCAGCAGTCTCATAGCGGGAGCTGGTCAGACCCAGTACTTC
>.|TRBJ2-1|TRBV5-3|TRBD2
CARSLRSGRSDEQFF
TGTGCCAGAAGCTTGAGAAGCGGGAGGTCTGATGAGCAGTTCTTC
>few|TRBJ2-3|TRBV5-1|.
CASSGLTGSTDTQYF
TGCGCCAGCAGCGGGCTCACAGGGTCTACAGATACGCAGTATTTT
>.|TRBJ2-1|TRBV7-3|TRBD2
CASSTIAGGANEQFF
TGTGCCAGCAGCACTATAGCGGGAGGAGCCAATGAGCAGTTCTTC
>few|TRBJ2-5|TRBV9|TRBD1
CASSADRGQQTQYF
TGTGCCAGCAGCGCAGACAGGGGCCAACAGACCCAGTACTTC
>many|TRBJ2-7|TRBV18|.
CASQLGGRGSYEQYF
TGTGCCAGCCAACTTGGGGGGCGGGGCTCCTACGAGCAGTACTTC
>many|TRBJ2-3|TRBV12-3/TRBV12-4|.
CASSFSRSTDTQYF
TGTGCCAGCAGTTTTAGTCGGAGCACAGATACGCAGTATTTT
>many|TRBJ2-7|TRBV12-3/TRBV12-4|.
CASRPVGASSLEYF
TGTGCCAGCAGACCAGTGGGGGCTAGCTCCTTGGAATACTTC
>few|TRBJ2-3|TRBV28|.
CASSPPGITDTQYF
TGTGCCAGCAGTCCCCCGGGCATAACAGATACGCAGTATTTT
>.|TRBJ2-6|TRBV10-3|.
CATGANVLTF
TGTGCCACCGGGGCCAACGTCCTGACTTTC
>few|TRBJ1-5|TRBV20-1|TRBD1
CSAVKGASSNQPQHF
TGCAGTGCTGTGAAGGGGGCGAGTAGCAATCAGCCCCAGCATTTT
>.|TRBJ1-6|TRBV28|TRBD1
CASSKDRGSSPLHF
TGTGCCAGCAGCAAGGACAGGGGCTCTTCACCCCTCCACTTT
>many|TRBJ1-4|TRBV20-1|.
CSAPGQEKLFF
TGCAGTGCCCCCGGACAGGAAAAACTGTTTTTT
>few|TRBJ2-2|TRBV3-1|TRBD2
CASRGLLTIGELFF
TGTGCCAGCAGGGGACTACTCACGATCGGGGAGCTGTTTTTT
>many|TRBJ2-7|TRBV12-3/TRBV12-4|.
CASSLNSNYEQYF
TGTGCCAGCAGTTTGAACAGCAACTACGAGCAGTACTTC
>many|TRBJ2-1|TRBV20-1|TRBD2
CSARDVASGAFNNEQFF
TGCAGTGCTAGAGATGTAGCTAGCGGGGCTTTTAACAATGAGCAGTTCTTC
>few|TRBJ2-2|TRBV10-3|TRBD2
CATESGSSTGELFF
TGTGCCACCGAGAGCGGGAGTAGCACCGGGGAGCTGTTTTTT
>few|TRBJ2-3|TRBV27|TRBD1
CASSSRLQTGTDTQYF
TGTGCCAGCAGTTCCCGACTCCAGACAGGGACAGATACGCAGTATTTT
>.|TRBJ2-1|TRBV7-2|.
CASTKEQNEQFF
TGTGCCAGCACCAAGGAGCAGAATGAGCAGTTCTTC
>few|TRBJ2-7|TRBV5-1|TRBD2
CASSPPGTSGSTEQYF
TGCGCCAGCAGCCCCCCCGGGACTAGCGGGAGTACCGAGCAGTACTTC
>many|TRBJ2-3|TRBV11-2|.
CASSLPSSTDTQYF
TGTGCCAGCAGCTTACCTTCTAGCACAGATACGCAGTATTTT
>many|TRBJ2-7|TRBV9|.
CASSVGGGSEQYF
TGTGCCAGCAGCGTAGGGGGAGGATCCGAGCAGTACTTC
>many|TRBJ1-2|TRBV27|.
CASSLTFNYGYTF
TGTGCCAGCAGTTTGACGTTTAACTATGGCTACACCTTC
>.|TRBJ2-7|TRBV7-2|.
CASSLGFALYEQYF
TGTGCCAGCAGCCTTGGTTTCGCCCTCTACGAGCAGTACTTC
>.|TRBJ2-1|TRBV29-1|.
CSVRTGPDEQFF
TGCAGCGTCAGGACCGGGCCGGATGAGCAGTTCTTC
>few|TRBJ2-1|TRBV7-2|TRBD2
CASSHSGWGDEQFF
TGTGCCAGCAGCCATAGCGGGTGGGGGGATGAGCAGTTCTTC
>few|TRBJ2-1|TRBV27|TRBD2
CASSLSLAGSSYNEQFF
TGTGCCAGCAGTTTATCTTTAGCGGGGTCCTCCTACAATGAGCAGTTCTTC
>few|TRBJ2-1|TRBV7-8|TRBD1
CASSFGTGGYDEQFF
TGTGCCAGCAGCTTCGGGACAGGGGGTTATGATGAGCAGTTCTTC
>few|TRBJ2-7|TRBV20-1|TRBD2
CSARLAGGPMGEQYF
TGCAGTGCTAGACTAGCGGGAGGGCCCATGGGGGAGCAGTACTTC
>.|TRBJ2-2|TRBV6-2/TRBV6-3|TRBD2
CATRRTSGTGELFF
TGTGCCACTCGCCGGACTAGCGGGACCGGGGAGCTGTTTTTT
>.|TRBJ1-2|TRBV7-2|.
CASSLGIGQAGYGYTF
TGTGCCAGCAGCTTAGGAATAGGGCAGGCCGGGTATGGCTACACCTTC
>many|TRBJ2-7|TRBV7-9|TRBD1
CASSRGTGHLGEQYF
TGTGCCAGCAGCAGGGGGACAGGTCACCTCGGGGAGCAGTACTTC
>.|TRBJ2-2|TRBV6-6|TRBD2
CASSKTTSGTGGELFF
TGTGCCAGCAGTAAAACGACTAGCGGGACCGGCGGGGAGCTGTTTTTT
>many|TRBJ2-6|TRBV20-1|TRBD2
CSAREGSGSPSGANVLTF
TGCAGTGCTAGAGAGGGTAGCGGGAGCCCTTCTGGGGCCAACGTCCTGACTTTC
>few|TRBJ2-2|TRBV19|.
CASRVVGTPTTGELFF
TGTGCCAGTAGAGTGGTCGGGACACCTACCACCGGGGAGCTGTTTTTT
>few|TRBJ2-6|TRBV27|TRBD1
CASSDYKGAMGANVLTF
TGTGCCAGCAGTGATTATAAGGGGGCAATGGGGGCCAACGTCCTGACTTTC
>many|TRBJ1-1|TRBV29-1|.
CSGSVNTEAFF
TGCAGCGGGTCTGTGAACACTGAAGCTTTCTTT
>.|TRBJ2-1|TRBV6-2/TRBV6-3|.
CASSYRLMFPPGGQFF
TGTGCCAGCAGTTACCGATTAATGTTCCCGCCCGGCGGGCAGTTCTTC
>many|TRBJ1-2|TRBV28|.
CASSLGGNYGYTF
TGTGCCAGCAGTTTGGGGGGGAACTATGGCTACACCTTC
>many|TRBJ2-3|TRBV28|.
CASRPQGKNTQYF
TGTGCCAGCAGGCCTCAGGGGAAGAATACGCAGTATTTT
>.|TRBJ2-1|TRBV20-1|TRBD1
CSAELDRKYNEQFF
TGCAGTGCGGAACTGGACAGGAAGTACAATGAGCAGTTCTTC
>many|TRBJ1-3|TRBV4-3|.
CASSRTIGGNTIYF
TGCGCCAGCAGCCGAACGATTGGGGGAAACACCATATATTTT
>few|TRBJ1-1|TRBV27|TRBD1
CASSIDRDTEAFF
TGTGCCAGCAGTATCGACAGGGACACTGAAGCTTTCTTT
>many|TRBJ1-1|TRBV9|.
CASSVVSGTGTEAFF
TGTGCCAGCAGCGTAGTTTCAGGGACCGGAACTGAAGCTTTCTTT
>few|TRBJ2-1|TRBV12-3/TRBV12-4|TRBD2
CASSLLAGGQYNEQFF
TGTGCCAGCAGTTTGTTAGCGGGAGGTCAATACAATGAGCAGTTCTTC